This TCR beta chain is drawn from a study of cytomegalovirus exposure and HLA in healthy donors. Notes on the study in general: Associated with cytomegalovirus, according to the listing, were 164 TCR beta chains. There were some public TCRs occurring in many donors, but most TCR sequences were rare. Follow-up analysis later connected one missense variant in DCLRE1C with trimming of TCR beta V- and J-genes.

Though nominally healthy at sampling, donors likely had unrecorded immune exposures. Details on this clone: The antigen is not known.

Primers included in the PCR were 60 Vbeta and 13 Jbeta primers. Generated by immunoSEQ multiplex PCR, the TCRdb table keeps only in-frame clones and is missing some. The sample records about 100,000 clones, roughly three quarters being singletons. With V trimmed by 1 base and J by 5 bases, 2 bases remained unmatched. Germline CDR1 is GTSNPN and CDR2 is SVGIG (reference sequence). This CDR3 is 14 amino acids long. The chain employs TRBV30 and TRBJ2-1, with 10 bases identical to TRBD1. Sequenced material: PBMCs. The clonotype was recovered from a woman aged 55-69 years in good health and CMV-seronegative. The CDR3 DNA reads TGTGCCTGGAGTGAAGGGACAGGGGACAATGAGCAGTTCTTC. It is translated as CAWSEGTGDNEQFF.